This T cell receptor beta chain was sequenced during a study of control samples from healthy donors and cancer patients. The CDR3 totals 15 residues. The germline V gene has CDR1 MGHDK and CDR2 SYGVNS. The ends were cut back, 2 bases at V and 0 bases at J, with 8 bases in the middle. Profiling relied on immunoSEQ multiplex PCR, and the TCRdb table lists in-frame clones only, not all of them. The sample holds about 130,000 clones, 85% to 95% seen once. The source material was PBMCs. The receptor's source is a man between 60 and 75 years old with colorectal cancer. V usage is TRBV25-1 and J usage is TRBJ1-5; D unresolved. CDR3 nucleotide sequence: TGTGCCAGCAGTGAAAGGACGGATAGCAATCAGCCCCAGCATTTT. Encoded protein: CASSERTDSNQPQHF. Using reference TRBV25-1 and TRBJ1-5 for the parts outside the CDR3, the full variable domain is EADIYQTPRYLVIGTGKKITLECSQTMGHDKMYWYQQDPGMELHLIHYSYGVNSTEKGDLSSESTVSRIRTEHFPLTLESARPSHTSQYLCASSERTDSNQPQHFGDGTRLSIL.